This section outlines one T cell receptor (beta chain) sequence together with its context. Only a few counts were recorded for this clone. The antigen it binds to is not known. There are no base qualities to consult, and no much larger clone falls within one base. V sheds 5 bases and J sheds 0 bases, leaving 17 bases between their ends. The CDR3, from cysteine to phenylalanine, totals 17 residues. CDR3 DNA is the only sequence kept; it has 51 bases, read in frame from the first base. Sequences SGHNT (CDR1) and YENEEA (CDR2) are obtained from the germline V gene. This sample's treatment or condition label indicates: about 20 received Ad26.COV2.S at low or high dose, single or two shots; roughly five received placebo; per-sample allocation not given. For vaccine and placebo recipients, the sequenced repertoires came from samples collected on day 63 after the first injection. In Cohort 1b, 25 to 30 adults aged 18-55 years were enrolled at a single site in Boston, USA, between 29 July and 7 August 2020. Ad26.COV2.S was a replication-incompetent adenovirus type 26 vector that expressed a prefusion-stabilized SARS-CoV-2 spike protein derived from the original Wuhan strain.

TCRbeta CDR3 regions were sequenced with the immunoSEQ Assay. After extraction, genomic DNA underwent amplification by bias-controlled multiplex PCR, followed by high-throughput sequencing. The original pipeline was this. To quantify the absolute abundance of each unique TCRbeta CDR3 region, sequences were collapsed and filtered. T cell fraction was estimated by normalization of TCRbeta template counts to usable DNA, with usable DNA being measured through amplification of reference genes present in all nucleated cells. Repertoire TCRs were annotated as SARS-CoV-2-specific by exact matching of V gene, CDR3 amino acid sequence and J gene to a known reactive TCR set. The reference SARS-CoV-2 TCR set was obtained from MIRA and was filtered for enrichment in COVID-19-positive ImmuneCODE repertoires, whereby public or cross-reactive TCRs were removed. Using the MIRA antigens, annotated TCRs were further analysed by specific ORF or by position within an ORF. Breadth was defined as the number of annotated unique rearrangements divided by the total number of unique productive rearrangements, and depth was defined as the summed frequency of the annotated unique rearrangements. Two-sided Wilcoxon rank-sum tests were applied when comparing TCR breadth between groups. Sourced from immuneACCESS, this table was stored by TCRdb with only in-frame sequences that have V and J called. A share of the clones is absent; for the studies checked, an unresolved V gene accounts for under half, and the remainder has no known explanation. V, J and clone size were drawn from that table, and D and trimming were deduced from the DNA. In this sample the table shows 380,000 or so clones, 83% of which occur a single time. Approximately 7% of the sample is in the top ten clones.

This sample is part of a study of Ad26.COV2.S vaccination and SARS-CoV-2 variants (TCRdb year 2021). General notes on the study: Donors in the vaccine arm were drawn from COV1001, a multicentre, randomized, double-blind, placebo-controlled phase I-IIa trial testing Ad26.COV2.S in healthy adults. TCRbeta repertoire sequencing was used to assess the specificity and breadth of SARS-CoV-2-reactive T cell receptors after Ad26.COV2.S vaccination. Ad26.COV2.S was given intramuscularly at 5x10^10 or 1x10^11 viral particles, as a single shot or as two shots 56 days apart. Participants in the trial were split at random into five groups of five each, receiving low-dose or high-dose Ad26.COV2.S once or twice, or else placebo on both occasions. The TCR-sequenced set comprised approximately 30 samples: some 20 Ad26.COV2.S vaccine recipients, 5 placebo recipients and 8 SARS-CoV-2 convalescent individuals. Blinding of investigators to trial group allocation was maintained during experiments and outcome assessment. What the work shows at the level of the full study, not this receptor alone: After vaccination, substantial breadth of spike-specific CD8+ and CD4+ T cell responses was reported. The study lacked the statistical power to compare responses across vaccine doses or regimens. The authors noted that the TCR breadth and depth analyses may have underestimated total T cell responses. Comparable non-spike TCR breadth was observed between vaccine and placebo recipients, consistent with only spike being contained in the vaccine. Higher spike-specific TCR breadth was observed in Ad26.COV2.S recipients than in placebo recipients (P = 0.0014).

The source was peripheral blood, collected in a trial of Ad26.COV2.S vaccine versus placebo. This receptor was taken from a person aged 18-60 years who received the Ad26.COV2.S COVID-19 vaccine or a placebo. The V and J genes are TRBV11-3 and TRBJ2-1; the D segment could be TRBD2, given 6 matching bases. The nucleotides are TGTGCCAGCAGCGGAACGCCCGGGAGTCCCTCCTACAATGAGCAGTTCTTC. Its amino acids are CASSGTPGSPSYNEQFF.